One and the same sample provided the 29 T cell receptor beta chains below, sequenced in a study of blood T cells in healthy people across ages. Next came a second PCR, run for roughly 6 to 11 cycles, which used a sample-barcoded 5' primer along with a J-beta primer mix. TCRdb itself ran the 5' RACE reads through MiXCR, one entry per CDR3 protein. This sample yields about a million distinct CDR3 sequences, of which around two fifths are seen a single time; roughly 14% belongs to the top ten. Input material: blood. These receptors were collected from a man aged 18 to 30 in good health.

J is TRBJ2-3 and V is TRBV2; 7 bases agree with TRBD1. Losses at the gene ends were 6 bases for V and 5 bases for J; bases not matched to a gene: 11. This CDR3 has 15 amino acids. Per germline, CDR1 SNHLY and CDR2 FYNNEI. The CDR3 DNA reads TGTGCCAGCAGCGAGAGACAGGGTTGGGGAGATACGCAGTATTTT. It is translated as CASSERQGWGDTQYF. Full variable domain (remainder filled in from reference TRBV2 and TRBJ2-3): EPEVTQTPSHQVTQMGQEVILRCVPISNHLYFYWYRQILGQKVEFLVSFYNNEISEKSEIFDDQFSVERPDGSNFTLKIRSTKLEDSAMYFCASSERQGWGDTQYFGPGTRLTVL.

The chain has TRBV6-5 and TRBJ1-5; no firm D call. Germline V lookup: CDR1 MNHEY, CDR2 SVGAGI. The CDR3 totals 15 residues. The V gene lost 6 bases and the J gene lost 0 bases, with 12 bases spanning the gap. The CDR3 loop is CASRGYRDSNQPQHF. CDR3 DNA: TGTGCCAGCAGGGGATACAGAGATAGCAATCAGCCCCAGCATTTT.

A few counts support this clonotype. This chain uses TRBV7-8 with TRBJ2-1, with TRBD1 as a possible D gene (5 bases). The germline gives CDR1 SGHVS, CDR2 FQNEAQ. The CDR3 contains 12 residues. Trimming shortened V by 4 bases and J by 9 bases, and 10 bases separated the two germline ends. Here the CDR3 DNA reads TGTGCCAGCAGCTCGGACCAGGGTGAGCAGTTCTTC. Translated, it gives CASSSDQGEQFF.

Only a few counts were recorded for this clonotype. The V call is TRBV6-1, the J call TRBJ2-5; possible D gene TRBD2, 7 bases. This CDR3 contains 14 residues. Germline lookup yields CDR1 MNHNS and CDR2 SASEGT. Trimming pared 6 bases from V and 2 bases from J, leaving 13 bases between. The chain's CDR3 is CASSPGGQQETQYF. CDR3 in DNA: TGTGCCAGCAGCCCCGGGGGGCAACAAGAGACCCAGTACTTC.

The genes are TRBV27 and TRBJ1-2; 8 bases match TRBD1. The CDR3 totals 14 residues. Germline V gene lookup returns CDR1 MNHEY and CDR2 SMNVEV (reference sequence). Trimming at V came to 6 bases and at J to 8 bases, leaving 11 bases not matched to a gene. CDR3: CASSLTGEGEGYTF. The CDR3 DNA reads TGTGCCAGCAGCCTGACAGGGGAGGGGGAAGGCTACACCTTC.

In the case of this clonotype: One end of the junction varies from germline; a read error may be responsible. The V and J genes are TRBV12-3 or TRBV12-4 and TRBJ2-5, with D hard to call. The CDR3 totals 13 residues. CDR3 sequence: CACSLNNQETQYF. In DNA, the CDR3 is TGTGCCTGCAGTTTAAACAACCAAGAGACCCAGTACTTC.

This CDR3 is CASGISSSTEAFF. CDR3 DNA sequence: TGTGCCAGCGGCATTAGTTCGAGCACTGAAGCTTTCTTT. This chain joins TRBV2 and TRBJ1-1; no reliable D call. V lost 8 bases, J lost 4 bases, and 14 bases lay in between. This CDR3 region has 13 residues. The germline V gene has CDR1 SNHLY and CDR2 FYNNEI.

The table lists this clonotype with a few counts. This chain uses TRBV6-5 with TRBJ2-7; 11 bases align to TRBD1. The CDR3 length is 16 residues. V was pared by 1 base and J by 2 bases, with 4 bases of the junction left unmatched. The germline gives CDR1 MNHEY, CDR2 SVGAGI. CDR3 amino acids: CASSYLPGQGAYEQYF. The CDR3 coding sequence is TGTGCCAGCAGTTACTTACCGGGACAGGGGGCCTACGAGCAGTACTTC.

The CDR3 region has the DNA TGTGCCAGCAGTTTCCCGGCAGGACGAAATGGCTACACCTTC. This encodes CASSFPAGRNGYTF. The chain has TRBV28 and TRBJ1-2; the D is unclear. Germline CDR1 MDHEN, CDR2 SYDVKM. Trimming took 3 bases from V and 6 from J, leaving 14 bases between them. The CDR3 length is 14 residues.

The chain recombines TRBV6-6 with TRBJ1-4, with D possibly TRBD1 on 6 matching bases. V dropped 6 bases and J dropped 8 bases, with 16 bases sitting between them. In germline, CDR1 is MNHNY, CDR2 SVGAGI (reference sequence). The CDR3 extends over 14 amino acids. CDR3 in DNA: TGTGCCAGCAGAGAGGGACATCGGGGAGAAAAACTGTTTTTT. This gives the protein CASREGHRGEKLFF.

The rearrangement links TRBV20-1 to TRBJ2-1, with D hard to call. Germline CDR1 is DFQATT and CDR2 is SNEGSKA (reference sequence). The CDR3 extends over 12 amino acids. Deletions cut 6 bases from V and 10 bases from J, with 16 bases between. The chain's CDR3 is CSAKTGGAEQFF. DNA for the CDR3: TGCAGTGCCAAAACGGGCGGAGCGGAGCAGTTCTTC.

This clonotype was found a few times. The CDR3, as DNA: TGTGCCAGCAGCCCGGGACTTCAACAATCACTTGGATACGAGCAGTACTTC. It specifies CASSPGLQQSLGYEQYF. The rearrangement links TRBV7-9 to TRBJ2-7; TRBD2 is a possible D gene (6 bases). CDR1 is SEHNR and CDR2 is FQNEAQ in the germline V gene (reference sequence). V shed 5 bases and J shed 4 bases, with 24 bases lying between them. This CDR3 has 17 residues.

The gene calls are TRBV12-3 or TRBV12-4 and TRBJ1-1; D is unclear. The CDR3 is made up of 13 amino acids. Between the trimmed V and J ends, which lost 8 bases and 1 base, there was a span of 11 bases. The DNA of the CDR3 is TGTGCCAGCCAGTGGTTAGAGAACACTGAAGCTTTCTTT. Its translation: CASQWLENTEAFF.

In this sample, this clonotype turned up a few times. The chain couples TRBV7-3 to TRBJ1-1; D ambiguous. Germline-derived CDR1 and CDR2 are SGHTA and FQGTGA. Trimming took 5 bases from V and 4 from J, leaving 8 bases between them. The CDR3 is 12 residues long. CDR3 DNA sequence: TGTGCCAGCAGCCTTGAACGCACTGAAGCTTTCTTT. Amino acids: CASSLERTEAFF.

The table lists this clonotype with a few counts. V and J are TRBV6-5 and TRBJ2-6, with TRBD1 matching 8 bases. The V segment lost 5 bases and the J segment 12 bases; nucleotides outside the gene matches: 6. The germline V gene has CDR1 MNHEY and CDR2 SVGAGI. The CDR3 spans 13 residues. The CDR3 here is CASSPDRVGVLTF. The CDR3 nucleotides read TGTGCCAGCAGTCCGGACAGGGTAGGCGTCCTGACTTTC.

Ten or more counts support this clonotype. The chain joins TRBV3-1 to TRBJ1-2, with no clear D. This CDR3 is built from 13 residues. V was clipped by 6 bases and J by 4 bases, with 12 bases between them. Germline assignment: CDR1 LGHDT and CDR2 YNNKEL (reference sequence). CDR3 loop: CASRVSGAYGYTF. DNA for the CDR3: TGTGCCAGCAGAGTATCAGGCGCCTATGGCTACACCTTC. Variable domain in full (rest from reference TRBV3-1 and TRBJ1-2): DTAVSQTPKYLVTQMGNDKSIKCEQNLGHDTMYWYKQDSKKFLKIMFSYNNKELIINETVPNRFSPKSPDKAHLNLHINSLELGDSAVYFCASRVSGAYGYTFGSGTRLTVV.

A word on this clonotype: The germline gene is not matched at one end of the junction; a read error may be the cause. This chain uses TRBV20-1 with TRBJ2-4; possible D gene TRBD2, 5 bases. The J call may be in error: the DNA end matches TRBJ2-7 better. The length of the CDR3 is 14 residues. Per germline, CDR1 DFQATT and CDR2 SNEGSKA (reference sequence). CDR3 amino acids: CSVRDLEGIYEQYF. DNA for the CDR3: TGCAGTGTTAGAGATCTCGAGGGAATCTACGAGCAGTACTTC.

This clonotype was counted once. The chain joins TRBV6-1 to TRBJ1-1; D perhaps matches TRBD1 (6 bases). The V gene's germline CDR1 is MNHNS and CDR2 SASEGT. The V end was cut by 3 bases, the J end by 0 bases, with 17 bases between. This CDR3 region has 17 residues. This CDR3 is CASSDWTVLLMNTEAFF. The CDR3 nucleotides read TGTGCCAGCAGTGACTGGACAGTGCTCTTGATGAACACTGAAGCTTTCTTT.

The rearrangement links TRBV25-1 to TRBJ2-2; D possibly corresponds to TRBD1 (5 bases). Germline CDR1 reads MGHDK; CDR2 reads SYGVNS. Trimming removed 1 base at V and 0 bases at J, with 9 bases between. The CDR3 has 16 amino acids. The CDR3 sequence: CASSELPGSNTGELFF. DNA of the CDR3: TGTGCCAGCAGTGAATTACCAGGGTCGAACACCGGGGAGCTGTTTTTT.

V is TRBV15 and J is TRBJ2-5, with 9 positions matching TRBD1. CDR3 length equals 16 residues. Germline V gene lookup returns CDR1 LNHNV and CDR2 YYDKDF (reference sequence). The V and J ends lost 8 bases and 2 bases, in that order; junction bases with no gene match: 12. Here the CDR3 reads CATSSGDRALQETQYF. For the CDR3, the DNA is TGTGCCACCTCATCAGGGGACAGGGCCTTACAAGAGACCCAGTACTTC.

CDR3 coding DNA: TGTGCCAGCAGCTTAGCGCAGGGACTTATCAATCAGCCCCAGCATTTT. Residues: CASSLAQGLINQPQHF. V usage is TRBV7-2 and J usage is TRBJ1-5, with D possibly matching TRBD1 (5 bases). Per germline, CDR1 SGHTA and CDR2 FQGNSA. The ends were cut back, 0 bases at V and 3 bases at J, with 12 bases in the middle. The CDR3 runs to 16 residues.

V usage is TRBV20-1 and J usage is TRBJ2-1, with D maybe TRBD2 (5 bases). The CDR3 loop spans 14 amino acids. The V end was cut by 4 bases, the J end by 0 bases, with 10 bases between. Looked up from germline, CDR1 is DFQATT and CDR2 is SNEGSKA (reference sequence). The CDR3 here is CSATRESSYNEQFF. The CDR3, as DNA: TGCAGTGCTACTCGGGAAAGCTCCTACAATGAGCAGTTCTTC.

The chain joins TRBV7-8 to TRBJ1-2; 9 bases line up with TRBD1. Trimming removed 1 base from V and 11 bases from J; junction bases left unmatched: 14. The CDR3 extends over 16 amino acids. Germline CDR1 SGHVS, CDR2 FQNEAQ. CDR3 loop: CASSLGVGQGDATYTF. CDR3 nucleotides: TGTGCCAGCAGCTTAGGGGTGGGACAGGGAGACGCCACGTACACCTTC.

The chain couples TRBV29-1 to TRBJ1-2; weak D call: TRBD1 (5 bases). The germline V and J ends were trimmed by 4 bases and 10 bases, with 13 bases remaining between them. The CDR3 is 11 residues long. Germline assignment: CDR1 SQVTM and CDR2 ANQGSEA. CDR3 sequence: CSVVRGLVYTF. DNA of the CDR3: TGCAGCGTTGTGCGGGGACTGGTCTACACCTTC.

This clonotype was recorded many times. The chain is built from TRBV29-1 and TRBJ2-1, with D tentatively TRBD1 (6 bases). Per germline, CDR1 SQVTM and CDR2 ANQGSEA. This CDR3 contains 15 residues. V lost 3 bases and J 4 bases, leaving 16 bases between the germline ends. CDR3: CSVEPRDTGYNEQFF. In DNA, the CDR3 is TGCAGCGTTGAGCCCCGGGACACCGGATACAATGAGCAGTTCTTC.

Concerning this clonotype: Since a much larger clone is just one base distant, this may be a read error. The chain couples TRBV29-1 to TRBJ1-1; D not resolved. Trimming took 5 bases from V and 0 from J, leaving 10 bases between them. The germline CDR1 and CDR2 sequences are SQVTM and ANQGSEA. The CDR3 extends over 13 amino acids. The CDR3 sequence: CSVRVRMNTEAFF. In nucleotides, the CDR3 is TGCAGCGTTAGGGTCCGTATGAACACTGAAGCTTTCTTT.

J is TRBJ1-1 and V is TRBV5-1, with 7 bases fitting TRBD1. Germline CDR1 SGHRS, CDR2 YFSETQ. With V trimmed by 3 bases and J by 5 bases, 10 bases remained unmatched. The CDR3 has 15 amino acids. As DNA, the CDR3 is TGCGCCAGCAGCTGGAGCACAGGGGCGGGGACTGAAGCTTTCTTT. As protein: CASSWSTGAGTEAFF.

V usage is TRBV6-2 or TRBV6-3 and J usage is TRBJ2-6; possible D gene TRBD1, 5 bases. Trimming removed 5 bases from V and 15 bases from J, with 20 bases in between. The CDR3 runs to 14 residues. Looked up from germline, CDR1 is MNHEY and CDR2 is SVGEGT. CDR3 protein: CASSPPTASRALTF. CDR3 coding DNA: TGTGCCAGCAGTCCTCCGACAGCCTCCAGAGCCCTGACTTTC.

In DNA form, the CDR3 reads TGTGCCAGCATACGGCGGCGGACTATTTACAATGAGCAGTTCTTC. Amino acid sequence: CASIRRRTIYNEQFF. The rearrangement links TRBV5-6 to TRBJ2-1; a weak D match, TRBD2 (6 bases). Trimming took off 6 bases at V and 4 bases at J, with 17 bases between the two ends. The CDR3 extends over 15 amino acids. Per germline, CDR1 SGHDT and CDR2 YYEEEE.